Below are 29 T cell receptor beta chains sequenced from a single sample in a study of blood T cell repertoires in COVID-19. The repertoire was sequenced with immunoSEQ multiplex PCR; TCRdb's copy has only in-frame clones and lacks some. The sample contains about 140,000 clones, approximately 87% of which appear only once. Sequences were obtained from peripheral blood. All receptors come from a woman aged 50 to 60 with active or convalescent COVID-19.

The chain is built from TRBV5-6 and TRBJ2-2, with a tentative D call TRBD1 (5 bases). The germline CDR1 and CDR2 sequences are SGHDT and YYEEEE. The V and J ends lost 4 bases and 0 bases respectively, with 13 bases between them. The CDR3 length is 16 residues. CDR3 amino acids: CASSLYLTANTGELFF. DNA of the CDR3: TGTGCCAGCAGCCTGTACTTGACAGCGAACACCGGGGAGCTGTTTTTT.

The chain links TRBV18 to TRBJ1-1; 7 nucleotides line up with TRBD1. The CDR3 runs to 17 residues. CDR1 is KGHSH and CDR2 is LQKENI in the germline V gene. The J segment lost 0 bases and the V segment lost 2 bases, leaving 9 bases of the junction unmatched. The DNA for the CDR3 is TGTGCCAGCTCACCAAGTCGGCAGGGGGTGATGAACACTGAAGCTTTCTTT. Translation gives CASSPSRQGVMNTEAFF.

The V gene is TRBV6-1, the J gene TRBJ1-2; weak D call: TRBD1 (5 bases). The CDR3 consists of 12 residues. CDR1 MNHNS and CDR2 SASEGT come from the germline V gene. Trimming shortened V by 2 bases and J by 7 bases, and 8 bases separated the two germline ends. The CDR3 reads CASSETGFGYTF. The CDR3 nucleotides are TGTGCCAGCAGTGAAACAGGATTTGGCTACACCTTC.

The chain combines TRBV18 with TRBJ2-2; 11 bases fit TRBD2. The germline gives CDR1 KGHSH, CDR2 LQKENI. V lost 4 bases, J lost 4 bases, and 5 bases stayed unmatched. This CDR3 is 16 amino acids long. CDR3 sequence reads: CASSHTSGRFTGELFF. Here the CDR3 DNA reads TGTGCCAGCTCACATACTAGCGGGAGATTCACCGGGGAGCTGTTTTTT.

This clone was recorded once. The V call is TRBV11-2, the J call TRBJ2-1; no clear D. Germline V CDR1 and CDR2: SGHAT, FQNNGV. V lost 4 bases, J lost 8 bases, and 6 bases lay in between. The CDR3 is 11 amino acids. CDR3 DNA: TGTGCCAGCAGCTACCTAGATGAGCAGTTCTTC. Translated, it gives CASSYLDEQFF. Full variable domain (outside the CDR3, taken from reference TRBV11-2 and TRBJ2-1): EAGVAQSPRYKIIEKRQSVAFWCNPISGHATLYWYQQILGQGPKLLIQFQNNGVVDDSQLPKDRFSAERLKGVDSTLKIQPAKLEDSAVYLCASSYLDEQFFGPGTRLTVL.

This clone was picked up a small number of times. V and J are TRBV5-8 and TRBJ1-1, with D unresolved. With 2 bases removed from V and 7 bases from J, the gap between germline ends came to 6 bases. CDR3 length: 11 residues. Germline-derived CDR1 and CDR2 are SGHTS and YDEGEE. The CDR3, as DNA: TGTGCCAGCAGCTTACTCGGTGAAGCTTTCTTT. This translates into CASSLLGEAFF.

V gene TRBV15 combines with J gene TRBJ1-1; possible D gene TRBD1, 5 bases. The CDR3 extends over 15 amino acids. Trimming left V 0 bases short and J 4 bases short, with 12 bases between. Germline values: CDR1 LNHNV, CDR2 YYDKDF (reference sequence). CDR3 residues: CATSRDFPGVTEAFF. The CDR3, as DNA: TGTGCCACCAGCAGAGATTTTCCGGGGGTCACTGAAGCTTTCTTT.

V usage is TRBV9 and J usage is TRBJ1-1; D may be TRBD1 (5 bases). V was pared by 0 bases and J by 4 bases, with 10 bases between. Germline V gene data show CDR1 as SGDLS and CDR2 as YYNGEE. The CDR3 spans 14 residues. The chain's CDR3 is CASSVVGGGTEAFF. DNA for the CDR3: TGTGCCAGCAGCGTAGTGGGGGGTGGCACTGAAGCTTTCTTT.

V usage is TRBV30 and J usage is TRBJ1-5; 7 nucleotides align to TRBD1. Germline CDR1 is GTSNPN and CDR2 is SVGIG (reference sequence). The CDR3 covers 16 residues. The V segment lost 2 bases and the J segment 3 bases; nucleotides outside the gene matches: 10. CDR3 DNA: TGTGCCTGGAGTTCATCCCGGGACAGACTCAATCAGCCCCAGCATTTT. Translating gives CAWSSSRDRLNQPQHF.

The chain uses TRBV5-1 and TRBJ2-1, with 7 bases that match TRBD2. The germline V gene has CDR1 SGHRS and CDR2 YFSETQ. The CDR3 is 15 amino acids. With 4 bases clipped from V and 4 bases from J, the junction kept 8 bases outside the gene matches. The CDR3, as DNA: TGCGCCAGCAGCATCGGACTAGAAAGTTACAATGAGCAGTTCTTC. This sequence encodes CASSIGLESYNEQFF.

This clone has only a few counts. The chain carries TRBV7-9 and TRBJ2-7, with D unresolved. The germline V and J ends were trimmed by 4 bases and 1 base, with 17 bases remaining between them. CDR3 size: 16 residues. The germline gives CDR1 SEHNR, CDR2 FQNEAQ (reference sequence). CDR3 amino acids: CASSSGGRLASYEQYF. The CDR3 DNA follows: TGTGCCAGCAGCTCCGGCGGCAGACTTGCTTCCTACGAGCAGTACTTC.

This clone occurred once. The chain has TRBV7-3 and TRBJ2-7, with D unresolved. Germline loops: CDR1 SGHTA, CDR2 FQGTGA. The CDR3 is made up of 14 amino acids. Trimming cost V 1 base and J 5 bases, with 12 bases left between them. CDR3 residues: CASSLISGGNEQYF. The CDR3 region has the DNA TGTGCCAGCAGCTTAATATCCGGCGGTAACGAGCAGTACTTC.

J is TRBJ2-7 and V is TRBV30; 9 bases fit TRBD2. Germline lookup yields CDR1 GTSNPN and CDR2 SVGIG (reference sequence). The CDR3 length is 15 residues. The J segment lost 2 bases and the V segment lost 3 bases, leaving 8 bases of the junction unmatched. CDR3 sequence (DNA): TGTGCCTGGAGGCCTAGCGGGACCAAAACCTACGAGCAGTACTTC. It specifies CAWRPSGTKTYEQYF.

The table lists this clone with a count of one. V usage is TRBV29-1 and J usage is TRBJ1-2; 8 bases line up with TRBD1. The V gene end was trimmed by 7 bases and the J gene end by 8 bases; junction bases not matched to a gene: 6. The CDR3 runs 11 residues. Germline CDR1 reads SQVTM; CDR2 reads ANQGSEA. The CDR3 bases are TGCAGCGCACAGACAGGGGCCGGCTACACCTTC. It codes for CSAQTGAGYTF.

This clone was seen a handful of times. The chain has TRBV3-1 (or the pseudogene TRBV3-2) and TRBJ2-1, with D possibly being TRBD2 (5 bases). The CDR3 is made up of 10 amino acids. From germline, CDR1 is LGHDT and CDR2 YNNKEL (reference sequence). Deletions cut 9 bases from V and 14 bases from J, with 14 bases between. The CDR3 sequence is CARCGFTEFF. The CDR3, as DNA: TGTGCCAGATGCGGGTTCACAGAGTTCTTC.

CDR3 nucleotide sequence: TGTGCCAGCAGTTTAAGGGGGCTAGCGGGCCTGGCCTACGAGCAGTACTTC. Translated: CASSLRGLAGLAYEQYF. V gene TRBV27 combines with J gene TRBJ2-7, with TRBD2 as a possible D gene (8 bases). The germline V and J ends were trimmed by 2 bases and 2 bases, with 19 bases remaining between them. CDR1 and CDR2 from the germline V gene are MNHEY and SMNVEV (reference sequence). The length of the CDR3 is 17 residues.

This chain uses TRBV4-2 with TRBJ1-3, with 8 bases that match TRBD1. Trimming at V came to 4 bases and at J to 2 bases, leaving 10 bases not matched to a gene. The CDR3 consists of 17 residues. CDR1 is LGHNA and CDR2 is YNFKEQ in the germline V gene. CDR3 sequence: CASSPYSQGAPGNTIYF. The CDR3 DNA follows: TGTGCCAGCAGCCCCTATTCGCAGGGGGCCCCTGGAAACACCATATATTTT.

The chain joins TRBV6-6 to TRBJ1-2; no reliable D call. The CDR3 has 12 amino acids. The germline V and J ends were trimmed by 2 bases and 7 bases, with 8 bases remaining between them. From germline, CDR1 is MNHNY and CDR2 SVGAGI (reference sequence). This CDR3 reads CASSYMSGGYTF. CDR3 bases: TGTGCCAGCAGTTACATGTCGGGTGGCTACACCTTC.

V and J are TRBV27 and TRBJ2-7; D is possibly TRBD1 (6 bases). V was cut by 0 bases and J by 3 bases, with 15 bases left in between. Germline CDR1 is MNHEY and CDR2 is SMNVEV (reference sequence). This CDR3 has 16 residues. The CDR3 here is CASSLSLGANVYEQYF. In nucleotides, the CDR3 is TGTGCCAGCAGTTTATCGCTGGGGGCGAACGTCTACGAGCAGTACTTC.

The chain recombines TRBV19 with TRBJ1-2; 12 bases are a match to TRBD1. CDR1 is LNHDA and CDR2 is SQIVND in the germline V gene (reference sequence). The V and J ends lost 7 bases and 4 bases, in that order; junction bases with no gene match: 13. This CDR3 region has 17 residues. The CDR3 DNA is TGTGCCAGTACCCGCCAAACCGGGACAGGGGGCGTCTATGGCTACACCTTC. Translated: CASTRQTGTGGVYGYTF.

This clone occurred a few times. The V and J genes are TRBV19 and TRBJ1-6, with 9 bases identical to TRBD1. Germline V gene lookup returns CDR1 LNHDA and CDR2 SQIVND (reference sequence). Germline trimming cut 4 bases from V and 5 bases from J; bases unmatched to any gene: 3. The CDR3 spans 15 residues. The CDR3 sequence is CASSNRDRDNSPLHF. In nucleotides, the CDR3 is TGTGCCAGTAGTAACCGGGACAGGGATAATTCACCCCTCCACTTT. Using reference TRBV19 and TRBJ1-6 for the parts outside the CDR3, the full variable domain is DGGITQSPKYLFRKEGQNVTLSCEQNLNHDAMYWYRQDPGQGLRLIYYSQIVNDFQKGDIAEGYSVSREKKESFPLTVTSAQKNPTAFYLCASSNRDRDNSPLHFGNGTRLTVT.

CDR3 sequence: CASSLPRRAYEQYF. The CDR3 coding sequence is TGTGCCAGCAGCTTACCCCGCCGAGCCTACGAGCAGTACTTC. V usage is TRBV11-2 and J usage is TRBJ2-7, with D unresolved. V was shortened by 2 bases and J by 2 bases, with 10 bases between the two germline ends. The CDR3 has 14 residues. CDR1 is SGHAT, CDR2 FQNNGV, per germline.

The J gene is TRBJ2-3, the V gene TRBV19, with TRBD2 matching 8 bases. The germline gives CDR1 LNHDA, CDR2 SQIVND (reference sequence). The V and J ends lost 2 bases and 0 bases, in that order; junction bases with no gene match: 1. This CDR3 is built from 15 residues. The CDR3 sequence is CASSISGGSTDTQYF. The CDR3 DNA sequence: TGTGCCAGTAGTATATCGGGGGGGAGCACAGATACGCAGTATTTT.

The chain has TRBV30 and TRBJ1-1; D not resolved. Germline values: CDR1 GTSNPN, CDR2 SVGIG (reference sequence). Between the trimmed V and J ends, which lost 5 bases and 0 bases, there was a span of 13 bases. The CDR3 spans 14 residues. The CDR3 is CAWAPGPVNTEAFF. The DNA for the CDR3 is TGTGCCTGGGCCCCAGGCCCGGTGAACACTGAAGCTTTCTTT. Full variable domain (missing parts from reference TRBV30 and TRBJ1-1): SQTIHQWPATLVQPVGSPLSLECTVEGTSNPNLYWYRQAAGRGLQLLFYSVGIGQISSEVPQNLSASRPQDRQFILSSKKLLLSDSGFYLCAWAPGPVNTEAFFGQGTRLTVV.

CDR3 residues: CAWNLLVNEQFF. The CDR3, as DNA: TGTGCCTGGAATCTTTTAGTGAATGAGCAGTTCTTC. The rearrangement uses TRBV30 and TRBJ2-1; D uncertain. V gave up 4 bases and J gave up 7 bases, with 11 bases separating them. CDR1 and CDR2 (germline): GTSNPN, SVGIG (reference sequence). CDR3 size: 12 residues.

In its sample, this clone was seen once. The chain joins TRBV12-3 or TRBV12-4 to TRBJ2-7, with 7 positions matching TRBD2. V lost 2 bases to trimming and J lost 7 bases; unmatched junction nucleotides: 5. The CDR3 sequence is 13 residues long. The CDR3 loop reads CASSLPKAGEQYF. For the CDR3, the DNA is TGTGCCAGCAGTTTACCAAAAGCGGGGGAGCAGTACTTC.

The V and J genes are TRBV19 and TRBJ1-1, with a possible D match to TRBD1 (5 bases). V lost 5 bases, J lost 1 base, and 11 bases lay in between. Germline V gene lookup returns CDR1 LNHDA and CDR2 SQIVND (reference sequence). The CDR3 extends over 14 amino acids. DNA for the CDR3: TGTGCCAGTAGTGACAGACAGCGGAACACTGAAGCTTTCTTT. Amino acid sequence: CASSDRQRNTEAFF.

The V gene is TRBV7-2, the J gene TRBJ2-2; 10 positions match TRBD1. Unmatched junction bases numbered 5, after V lost 2 bases and J lost 5 bases. CDR1 is SGHTA, CDR2 FQGNSA, per germline. CDR3 length: 16 amino acids. DNA of the CDR3: TGTGCCAGCAGCTTACTGGGACAGGGGTCGACCGGGGAGCTGTTTTTT. Translated: CASSLLGQGSTGELFF.

The V gene is TRBV28, the J gene TRBJ1-1; TRBD1 aligns across 7 bases. Germline-derived CDR1 and CDR2 are MDHEN and SYDVKM. The CDR3 length is 14 residues. With V trimmed by 3 bases and J by 4 bases, 5 bases remained unmatched. The CDR3 region is CASSFSGGGTEAFF. CDR3 DNA: TGTGCCAGCAGTTTCTCAGGGGGTGGCACTGAAGCTTTCTTT. The complete variable domain, with remaining parts taken from reference TRBV28 and TRBJ1-1, reads DVKVTQSSRYLVKRTGEKVFLECVQDMDHENMFWYRQDPGLGLRLIYFSYDVKMKEKGDIPEGYSVSREKKERFSLILESASTNQTSMYLCASSFSGGGTEAFFGQGTRLTVV.